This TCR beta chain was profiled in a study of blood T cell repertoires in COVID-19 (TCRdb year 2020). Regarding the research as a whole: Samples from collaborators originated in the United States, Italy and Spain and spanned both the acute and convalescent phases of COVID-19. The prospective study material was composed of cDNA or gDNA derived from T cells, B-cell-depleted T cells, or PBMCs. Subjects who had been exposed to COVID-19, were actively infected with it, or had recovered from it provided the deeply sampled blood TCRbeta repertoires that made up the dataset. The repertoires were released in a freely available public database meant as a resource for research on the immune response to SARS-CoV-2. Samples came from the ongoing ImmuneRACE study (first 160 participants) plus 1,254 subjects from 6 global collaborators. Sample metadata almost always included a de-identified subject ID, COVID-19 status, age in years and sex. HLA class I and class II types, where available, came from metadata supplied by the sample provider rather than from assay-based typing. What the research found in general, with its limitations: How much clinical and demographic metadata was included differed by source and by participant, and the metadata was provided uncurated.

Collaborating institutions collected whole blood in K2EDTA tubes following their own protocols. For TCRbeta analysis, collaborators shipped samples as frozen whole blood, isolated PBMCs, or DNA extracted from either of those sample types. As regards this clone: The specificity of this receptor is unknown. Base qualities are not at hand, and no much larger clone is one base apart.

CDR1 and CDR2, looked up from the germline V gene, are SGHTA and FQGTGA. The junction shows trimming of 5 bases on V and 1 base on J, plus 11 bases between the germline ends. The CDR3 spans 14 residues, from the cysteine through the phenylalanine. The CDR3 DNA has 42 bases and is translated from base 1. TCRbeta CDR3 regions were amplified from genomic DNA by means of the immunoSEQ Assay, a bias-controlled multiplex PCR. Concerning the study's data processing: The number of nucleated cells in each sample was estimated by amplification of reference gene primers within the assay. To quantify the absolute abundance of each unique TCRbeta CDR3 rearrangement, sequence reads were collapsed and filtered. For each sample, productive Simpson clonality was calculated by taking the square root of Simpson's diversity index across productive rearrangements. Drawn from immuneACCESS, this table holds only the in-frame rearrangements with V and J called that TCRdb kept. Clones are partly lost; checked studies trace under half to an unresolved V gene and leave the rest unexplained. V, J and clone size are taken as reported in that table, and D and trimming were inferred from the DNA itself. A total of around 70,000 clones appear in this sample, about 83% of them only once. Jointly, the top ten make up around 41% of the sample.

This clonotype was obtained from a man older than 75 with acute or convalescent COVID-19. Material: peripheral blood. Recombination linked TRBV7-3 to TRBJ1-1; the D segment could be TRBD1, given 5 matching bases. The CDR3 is CASSPAGGNTEAFF. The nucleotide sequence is TGTGCCAGCAGCCCCGCCGGGGGGAACACTGAAGCTTTCTTT.